The 8 T cell receptor beta chains listed next were all sequenced from one sample in a study of radiotherapy plus CTLA-4 blockade in lung cancer. Here immunoSEQ multiplex PCR was the method, and the copy in TCRdb shows in-frame clones only, minus some. Of some 32,000 clones in the sample, 60% to 75% were seen once. The sample in question was peripheral blood, obtained from a patient treated with radiotherapy plus ipilimumab. All receptors derive from a human donor with non-small cell lung cancer who had stable disease on radiotherapy plus ipilimumab.

In regard to this clone: The same CDR3 is also encoded by other DNA sequences in this sample. The V gene is TRBV6-4, the J gene TRBJ1-1; a weak D match, TRBD1 (5 bases). The CDR3 is made up of 15 amino acids. Germline-derived CDR1 and CDR2 are MRHNA and SNTAGT. Trimming removed 0 bases at V and 1 base at J, with 9 bases between. This chain's CDR3 is CASSDSRGGNTEAFF. CDR3 in DNA: TGTGCCAGCAGTGACTCGCGGGGGGGGAACACTGAAGCTTTCTTT.

Only a few counts were recorded for this clone. The CDR3 loop is CASESTGGTGELFF. The CDR3, as DNA: TGTGCCAGCGAAAGCACGGGGGGAACCGGGGAGCTGTTTTTT. V usage is TRBV5-5 and J usage is TRBJ2-2, with 7 bases identical to TRBD2. From germline, CDR1 is SGHKS and CDR2 YYEKEE (reference sequence). V was clipped by 7 bases and J by 5 bases; unmatched bases: 8. This CDR3 contains 14 residues. The full variable domain, completed using reference TRBV5-5 and TRBJ2-2, is DAGVTQSPTHLIKTRGQQVTLRCSPISGHKSVSWYQQVLGQGPQFIFQYYEKEERGRGNFPDRFSARQFPNYSSELNVNALLLGDSALYLCASESTGGTGELFFGEGSRLTVL.

The CDR3 here is CASSQQVGGEQYF. The CDR3 DNA follows: TGTGCCAGCAGTCAGCAGGTGGGGGGCGAGCAGTACTTC. The chain links TRBV6-5 to TRBJ2-7, with TRBD2 as a possible D gene (6 bases). This CDR3 is built from 13 residues. Germline V gene lookup returns CDR1 MNHEY and CDR2 SVGAGI. V lost 5 bases and J lost 6, with 14 bases in between.

J is TRBJ1-4 and V is TRBV5-4; D gene uncertain. With 4 bases removed from V and 7 bases from J, the gap between germline ends came to 14 bases. This CDR3 is built from 14 residues. Germline CDR1 reads SGHNT; CDR2 reads YYREEE (reference sequence). The CDR3: CASSPSGRGEKLFF. DNA for the CDR3: TGTGCCAGCAGCCCATCCGGTCGGGGTGAAAAACTGTTTTTT.

The chain carries TRBV6-6 and TRBJ2-5; D remains unclear. The germline gives CDR1 MNHNY, CDR2 SVGAGI (reference sequence). CDR3 length: 13 amino acids. V lost 7 bases and J 1 base, leaving 10 bases between the germline ends. The CDR3 sequence: CASKRSAQETQYF. The CDR3 DNA reads as TGTGCCAGCAAAAGGTCAGCCCAAGAGACCCAGTACTTC.

This clone was counted a few times. The chain carries TRBV19 and TRBJ2-7; TRBD2 matches 8 bases. The CDR3 loop spans 15 amino acids. Germline CDR1 is LNHDA and CDR2 is SQIVND (reference sequence). Trimming took 5 bases from V and 4 from J; bases not matched to a gene: 10. The CDR3 protein is CASSLTTSEWYEQYF. The CDR3 DNA is TGTGCCAGTAGTCTAACGACTAGCGAATGGTACGAGCAGTACTTC.

The gene calls are TRBV29-1 and TRBJ2-2; TRBD2 aligns across 8 bases. V trimming: 6 bases; J trimming: 7 bases; junction bases outside the gene matches: 10. Germline V gene data show CDR1 as SQVTM and CDR2 as ANQGSEA. The CDR3 runs 14 residues. The CDR3 here is CSVQGSGSNGELFF. CDR3 sequence (DNA): TGCAGCGTCCAAGGGAGCGGGAGTAACGGGGAGCTGTTTTTT.

This clone was counted only a few times. The rearrangement uses TRBV4-3 and TRBJ2-1; D gene unclear. The CDR3 is 16 amino acids. Germline CDR1 reads LGHNA; CDR2 reads YSLEER. The V end was cut by 1 base, the J end by 2 bases, with 12 bases between. The DNA for the CDR3 is TGCGCCAGCAGCCAAGCCTTTAGTGGTACCTACAATGAGCAGTTCTTC. This sequence encodes CASSQAFSGTYNEQFF.